Below, one TCR beta chain is given with its context. The data derive from a study of cytomegalovirus exposure and HLA in healthy donors. Germline loops: CDR1 MNHNS, CDR2 SASEGT. V was clipped by 5 bases and J by 1 base; unmatched bases: 8. The CDR3 totals 15 residues. The study ran its PCR with 60 Vbeta and 13 Jbeta primers. The table came from immunoSEQ multiplex PCR; TCRdb's copy has only in-frame clones and leaves some out. Among some 170,000 clones listed, 81% were seen once. The chain combines TRBV6-1 with TRBJ2-7; 7 positions match TRBD1. Sequenced material: PBMCs. The receptor was derived from a woman aged 18-29 years in good health and CMV-seronegative. The CDR3 sequence is CASSQDRVLSYEQYF. DNA of the CDR3: TGTGCCAGCAGTCAAGACAGGGTATTATCCTACGAGCAGTACTTC.